This T cell receptor (beta chain) was retrieved from a study of OX40 agonist ivuxolimab in advanced cancers. The germline V and J ends were trimmed by 3 bases and 5 bases, with 10 bases remaining between them. Germline values: CDR1 KGHSH, CDR2 LQKENI. The CDR3 runs to 14 residues. Systemic immunosuppression or a history of autoimmune disease excluded patients. Assay: immunoSEQ multiplex PCR; the TCRdb copy retains only in-frame clones and omits some. Counted here are some 62,000 clones, under 95% occurring once; the ten biggest clones make up over 4%. This receptor was obtained from an adult with an advanced solid tumor such as melanoma, head and neck, liver or kidney cancer. Sequencing was performed on CD4+ or CD8+ T cells sorted from blood, taken in a trial of the OX40 agonist ivuxolimab. This chain uses TRBV18 with TRBJ2-2; no clear D gene. CDR3 in DNA: TGTGCCAGCTCACCCTCTAAAAAAACCGGGGAGCTGTTTTTT. Translated, it gives CASSPSKKTGELFF. Full variable domain (outside the CDR3, taken from reference TRBV18 and TRBJ2-2): NAGVMQNPRHLVRRRGQEARLRCSPMKGHSHVYWYRQLPEEGLKFMVYLQKENIIDESGMPKERFSAEFPKEGPSILRIQQVVRGDSAAYFCASSPSKKTGELFFGEGSRLTVL.